Listed below are T cell receptor beta chains from one sample, sequenced in a study of blood T cells in healthy people across ages. Each CDR3 protein gets one entry after TCRdb re-called the 5' RACE reads with MiXCR. The repertoire holds over 1,500,000 distinct CDR3 sequences, with about 39% as singletons. The specimen was blood. All receptors derive from a human donor in good health. The CDR3 runs from the conserved cysteine through the conserved F or W. A D gene is named only where the DNA matches it firmly. The listing skips clone size in some rows; elsewhere it reads once, few, many or a size class.

.	TRBJ2-1	.	16	TRBV27	CASSLLTFSSYNEQFF	TGTGCCAGCAGTTTATTAACCTTTAGCTCCTACAATGAGCAGTTCTTC
few	TRBJ1-4	.	14	TRBV7-2	CASSLSGTYEKLFF	TGTGCCAGCAGCTTATCTGGGACTTATGAAAAACTGTTTTTT
.	TRBJ2-7	TRBD1	17	TRBV6-1	CASSASRQGASPYEQYF	TGTGCCAGCAGTGCGTCTCGACAGGGGGCCAGCCCCTACGAGCAGTACTTC
.	TRBJ2-1	.	14	TRBV29-1	CSVKAGTIYNEQFF	TGCAGCGTCAAAGCCGGGACGATCTACAATGAGCAGTTCTTC
.	TRBJ2-1	TRBD2	15	TRBV3-1	CASSQVFLAGNEQFF	TGTGCCAGCAGCCAAGTTTTCCTAGCGGGGAATGAGCAGTTCTTC
.	TRBJ2-7	TRBD2	16	TRBV6-5	CASARAPSGPAYEQYF	TGTGCCAGCGCGCGGGCCCCTAGCGGACCCGCCTACGAGCAGTACTTC
.	TRBJ1-2	TRBD1	13	TRBV29-1	CSVEGPGGYGYTF	TGCAGCGTTGAAGGTCCAGGGGGCTATGGCTACACCTTC
once	TRBJ2-5	.	13	TRBV12-3/TRBV12-4	CASSQGPWETQYF	TGTGCCAGCAGCCAGGGGCCTTGGGAGACCCAGTACTTC
few	TRBJ1-5	.	15	TRBV7-2	CASSFSTGLNQPQHF	TGTGCCAGCAGCTTTTCGACAGGCTTAAATCAGCCCCAGCATTTT
few	TRBJ2-3	.	15	TRBV6-6	CASSYSLLSTDTQYF	TGTGCCAGCAGTTACAGCCTCCTTAGCACAGATACGCAGTATTTT
few	TRBJ2-1	.	14	TRBV5-1	CASKTLPSYNEQFF	TGCGCCAGCAAAACCCTCCCCTCCTACAATGAGCAGTTCTTC
.	TRBJ2-3	.	16	TRBV29-1	CSVEGGGSPNTDTQYF	TGCAGCGTTGAAGGGGGAGGATCCCCTAACACAGATACGCAGTATTTT
.	TRBJ2-1	TRBD1	16	TRBV5-6	CASSLEGGTAINEQFF	TGTGCCAGCAGCTTGGAAGGTGGGACAGCCATCAATGAGCAGTTCTTC
.	TRBJ2-1	TRBD2	15	TRBV7-2	CASSARTRNRGEQFF	TGTGCCAGCAGCGCGCGGACTAGAAACCGGGGTGAGCAGTTCTTC
.	TRBJ1-4	.	14	TRBV10-3	CAISESQAEEKLFF	TGTGCCATCAGTGAGTCACAGGCGGAAGAAAAACTGTTTTTT